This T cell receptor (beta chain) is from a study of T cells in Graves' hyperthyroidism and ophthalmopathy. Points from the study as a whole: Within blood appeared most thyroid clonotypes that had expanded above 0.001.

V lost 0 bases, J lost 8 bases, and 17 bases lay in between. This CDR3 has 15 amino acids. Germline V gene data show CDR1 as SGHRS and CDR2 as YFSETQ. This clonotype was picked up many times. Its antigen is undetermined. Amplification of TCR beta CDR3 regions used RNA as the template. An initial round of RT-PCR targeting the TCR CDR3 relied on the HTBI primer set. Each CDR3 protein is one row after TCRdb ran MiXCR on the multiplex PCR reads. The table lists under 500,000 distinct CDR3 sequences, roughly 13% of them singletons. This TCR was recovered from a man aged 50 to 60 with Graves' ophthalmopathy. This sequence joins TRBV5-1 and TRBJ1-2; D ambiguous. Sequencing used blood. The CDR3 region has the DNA TGCGCCAGCAGCTTGGGGGTACCCGACTTTGAAGGCTACACCTTC. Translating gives CASSLGVPDFEGYTF.